This TCR beta chain was captured by sequencing in a study of regulatory T cells in long-lasting Graves disease. Time point specified: newly diagnosed GD, antithyroid drugs for less than 3 months. PBMC RNA served as the TCR library source. Arm-PCR with iRepertoire HTBI primers amplified the CDR3 regions for these TCR beta libraries. TCRdb processed the multiplex PCR reads anew with MiXCR; each CDR3 protein has one entry. This table holds about 400,000 distinct CDR3 sequences, roughly 16% found once. The CDR3 totals 14 residues. The germline CDR1 and CDR2 sequences are LGHNA and YSLEER. The J segment lost 3 bases and the V segment lost 1 base, leaving 2 bases of the junction unmatched.

The sequencing used peripheral blood mononuclear cells (PBMCs), collected at new diagnosis, from a patient treated with antithyroid drugs. The TCR sequence derives from a female donor with Graves disease. The chain joins TRBV4-3 to TRBJ2-7; 8 positions agree with TRBD1. CDR3 in DNA: TGCGCCAGCAGCCAAGGGACAGGGCTCTACGAGCAGTACTTC. Its protein product is CASSQGTGLYEQYF.